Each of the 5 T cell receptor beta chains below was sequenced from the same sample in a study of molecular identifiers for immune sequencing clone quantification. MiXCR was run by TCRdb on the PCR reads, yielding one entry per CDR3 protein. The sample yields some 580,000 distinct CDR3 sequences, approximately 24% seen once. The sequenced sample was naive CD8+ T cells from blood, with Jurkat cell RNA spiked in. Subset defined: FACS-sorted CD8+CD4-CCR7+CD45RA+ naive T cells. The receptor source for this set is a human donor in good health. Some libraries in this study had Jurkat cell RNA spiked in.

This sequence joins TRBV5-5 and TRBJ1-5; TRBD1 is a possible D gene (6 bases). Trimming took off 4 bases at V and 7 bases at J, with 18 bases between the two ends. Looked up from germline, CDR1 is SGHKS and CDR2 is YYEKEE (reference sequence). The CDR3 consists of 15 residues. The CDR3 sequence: CASSPTGAGDQPQHF. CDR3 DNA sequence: TGTGCCAGCAGCCCCACGGGGGCAGGAGACCAGCCCCAGCATTTT. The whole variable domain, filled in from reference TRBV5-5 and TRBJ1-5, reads DAGVTQSPTHLIKTRGQQVTLRCSPISGHKSVSWYQQVLGQGPQFIFQYYEKEERGRGNFPDRFSARQFPNYSSELNVNALLLGDSALYLCASSPTGAGDQPQHFGDGTRLSIL.

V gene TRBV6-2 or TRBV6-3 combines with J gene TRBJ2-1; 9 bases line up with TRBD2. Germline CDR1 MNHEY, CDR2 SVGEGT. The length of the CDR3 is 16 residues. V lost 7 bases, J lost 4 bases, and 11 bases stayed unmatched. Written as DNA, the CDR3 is TGTGCCAGCAATCCTAGCGGGGTTGATTGGTACAATGAGCAGTTCTTC. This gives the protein CASNPSGVDWYNEQFF.

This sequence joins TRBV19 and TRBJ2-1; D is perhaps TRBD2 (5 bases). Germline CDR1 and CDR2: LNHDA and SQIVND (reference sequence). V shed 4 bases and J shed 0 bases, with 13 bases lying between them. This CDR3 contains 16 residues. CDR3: CASSNPETSSYNEQFF. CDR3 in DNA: TGTGCCAGTAGTAATCCGGAAACTAGCTCCTACAATGAGCAGTTCTTC.

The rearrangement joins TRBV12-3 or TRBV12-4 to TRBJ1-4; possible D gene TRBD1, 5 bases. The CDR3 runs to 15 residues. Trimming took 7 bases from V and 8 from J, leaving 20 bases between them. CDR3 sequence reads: CASTILRGAGEKLFF. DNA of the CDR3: TGTGCCAGCACCATACTACGCGGGGCGGGCGAAAAACTGTTTTTT.

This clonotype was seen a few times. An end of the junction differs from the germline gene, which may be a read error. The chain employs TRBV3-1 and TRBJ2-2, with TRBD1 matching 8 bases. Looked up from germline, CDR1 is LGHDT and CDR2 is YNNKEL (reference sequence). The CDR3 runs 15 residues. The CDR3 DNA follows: TGTGCCAGCAGACAAGAACGACAGGGGTCCGGGGAGCTGTTTTTT. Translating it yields CASRQERQGSGELFF.